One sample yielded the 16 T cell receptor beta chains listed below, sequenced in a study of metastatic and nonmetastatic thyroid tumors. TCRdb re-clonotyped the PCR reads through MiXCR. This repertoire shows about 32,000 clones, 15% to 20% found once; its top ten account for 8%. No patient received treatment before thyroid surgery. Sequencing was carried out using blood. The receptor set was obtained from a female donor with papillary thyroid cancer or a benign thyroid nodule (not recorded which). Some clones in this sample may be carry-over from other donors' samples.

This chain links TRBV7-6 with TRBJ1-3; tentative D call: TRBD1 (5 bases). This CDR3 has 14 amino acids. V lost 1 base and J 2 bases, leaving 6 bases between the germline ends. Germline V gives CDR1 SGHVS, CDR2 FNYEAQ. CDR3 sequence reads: CASSLGRAGNTIYF. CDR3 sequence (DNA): TGTGCCAGCAGCTTAGGCAGGGCTGGAAACACCATATATTTT.

CDR3 nucleotide sequence: TGTGCCAGCAGTTTGCTGAGCGGGGGCTCCTACAATGAGCAGTTCTTC. Translated: CASSLLSGGSYNEQFF. This rearrangement joins TRBV28 to TRBJ2-1; 8 nucleotides agree with TRBD2. This CDR3 contains 16 residues. Trimming removed 3 bases from V and 0 bases from J; junction bases left unmatched: 4. The germline V gene has CDR1 MDHEN and CDR2 SYDVKM.

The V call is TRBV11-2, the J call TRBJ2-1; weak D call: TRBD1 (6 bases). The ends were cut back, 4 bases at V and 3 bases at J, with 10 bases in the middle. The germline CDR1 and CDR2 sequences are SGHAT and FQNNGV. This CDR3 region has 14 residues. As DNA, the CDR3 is TGTGCCAGCAGCTCAGGGACATTCTACAATGAGCAGTTCTTC. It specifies CASSSGTFYNEQFF.

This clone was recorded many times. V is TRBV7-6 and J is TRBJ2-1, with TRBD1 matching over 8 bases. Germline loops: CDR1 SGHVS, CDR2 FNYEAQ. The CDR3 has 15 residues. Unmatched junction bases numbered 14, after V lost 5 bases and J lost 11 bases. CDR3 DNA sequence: TGTGCCAGCAGCCAGATGGGACAGGCTACAATGAAGCAGTTCTTC. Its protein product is CASSQMGQATMKQFF.

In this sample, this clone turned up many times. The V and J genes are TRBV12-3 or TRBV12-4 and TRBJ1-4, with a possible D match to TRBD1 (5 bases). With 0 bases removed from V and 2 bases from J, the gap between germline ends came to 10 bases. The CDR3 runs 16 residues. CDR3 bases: TGTGCCAGCAGTTTAGCGCTAGGGGCCACTAATGAAAAACTGTTTTTT. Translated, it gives CASSLALGATNEKLFF.

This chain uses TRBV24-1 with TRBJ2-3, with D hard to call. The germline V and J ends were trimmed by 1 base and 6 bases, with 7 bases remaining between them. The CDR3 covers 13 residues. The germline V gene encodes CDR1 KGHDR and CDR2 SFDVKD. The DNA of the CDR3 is TGTGCCACCAGTGATTTCCAGGCGGATACGCAGTATTTT. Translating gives CATSDFQADTQYF.

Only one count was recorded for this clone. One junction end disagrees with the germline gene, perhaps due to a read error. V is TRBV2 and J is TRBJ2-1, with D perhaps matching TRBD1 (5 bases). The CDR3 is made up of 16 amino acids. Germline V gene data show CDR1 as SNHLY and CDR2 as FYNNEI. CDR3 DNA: TGTGCCAGCAGTGAATTAGAAGGGGAACTATACAATGAGCATTTCTTC. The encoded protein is CASSELEGELYNEHFF.

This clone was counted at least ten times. The CDR3 region is CASRPMGGNEQFF. In DNA, the CDR3 is TGTGCCAGCAGGCCGATGGGGGGCAATGAGCAGTTCTTC. The genes are TRBV6-1 and TRBJ2-1; TRBD2 is a possible D gene (6 bases). Germline assignment: CDR1 MNHNS and CDR2 SASEGT. The V end lost 6 bases, the J end lost 6 bases, and 12 bases lay between the germline ends. There are 13 residues in the CDR3.

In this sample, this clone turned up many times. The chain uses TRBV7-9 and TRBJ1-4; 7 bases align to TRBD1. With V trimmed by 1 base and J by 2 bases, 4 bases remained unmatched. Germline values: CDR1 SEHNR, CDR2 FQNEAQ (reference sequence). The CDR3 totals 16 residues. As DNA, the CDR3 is TGTGCCAGCAGCTTAGGATTGGGACAGACTAATGAAAAACTGTTTTTT. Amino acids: CASSLGLGQTNEKLFF.

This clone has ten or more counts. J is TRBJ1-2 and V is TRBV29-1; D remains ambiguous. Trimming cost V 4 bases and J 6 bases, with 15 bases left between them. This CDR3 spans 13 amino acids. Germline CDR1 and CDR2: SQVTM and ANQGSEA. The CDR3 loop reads CSVAPAGEHGYTF. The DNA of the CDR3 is TGCAGCGTTGCCCCGGCAGGCGAACATGGCTACACCTTC.

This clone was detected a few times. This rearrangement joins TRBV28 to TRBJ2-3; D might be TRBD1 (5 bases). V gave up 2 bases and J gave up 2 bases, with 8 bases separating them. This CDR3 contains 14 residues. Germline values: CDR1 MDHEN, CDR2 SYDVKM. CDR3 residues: CASSLRRDTDTQYF. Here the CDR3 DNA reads TGTGCCAGCAGTTTACGCAGGGACACAGATACGCAGTATTTT.

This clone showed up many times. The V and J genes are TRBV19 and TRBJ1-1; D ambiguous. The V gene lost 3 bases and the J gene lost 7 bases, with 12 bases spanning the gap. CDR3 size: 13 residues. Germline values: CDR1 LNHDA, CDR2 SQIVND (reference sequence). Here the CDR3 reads CASSMLWAYEAFF. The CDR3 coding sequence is TGTGCCAGTAGTATGTTGTGGGCCTATGAAGCTTTCTTT.

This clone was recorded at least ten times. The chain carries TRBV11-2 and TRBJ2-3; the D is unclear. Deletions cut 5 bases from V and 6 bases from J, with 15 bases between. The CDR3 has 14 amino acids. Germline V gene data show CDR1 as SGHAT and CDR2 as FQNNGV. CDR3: CASSLSLTSDTQYF. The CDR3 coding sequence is TGTGCCAGCAGCCTCTCGCTCACTTCGGATACGCAGTATTTT.

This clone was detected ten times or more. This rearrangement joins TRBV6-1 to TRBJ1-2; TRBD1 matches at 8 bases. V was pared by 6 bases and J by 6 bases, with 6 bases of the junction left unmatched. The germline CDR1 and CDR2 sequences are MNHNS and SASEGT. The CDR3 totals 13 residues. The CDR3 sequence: CASRTTGANGYTF. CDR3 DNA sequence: TGTGCCAGCAGGACGACAGGGGCGAATGGCTACACCTTC.

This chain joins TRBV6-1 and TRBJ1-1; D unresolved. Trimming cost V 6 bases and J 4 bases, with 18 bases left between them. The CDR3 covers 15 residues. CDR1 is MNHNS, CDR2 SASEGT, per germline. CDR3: CASRKSGTDTTEAFF. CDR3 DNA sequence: TGTGCCAGCAGAAAAAGCGGTACCGATACCACTGAAGCTTTCTTT.

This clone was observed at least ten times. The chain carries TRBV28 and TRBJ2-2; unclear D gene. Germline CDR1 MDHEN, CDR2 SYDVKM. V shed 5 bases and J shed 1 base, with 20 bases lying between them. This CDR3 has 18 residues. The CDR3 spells CASSPLTLRRRNTGELFF. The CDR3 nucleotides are TGTGCCAGCAGTCCTTTAACCCTACGCAGGAGGAACACCGGGGAGCTGTTTTTT.